The 32 T cell receptor beta chains below all came from one sample that was sequenced in a study of OX40 agonist ivuxolimab in advanced cancers. The data were produced by immunoSEQ multiplex PCR, yet TCRdb's version contains in-frame clones alone and is incomplete. Of approximately 19,000 clones in the sample, around 80% were seen once. The sample in question was CD4+ or CD8+ T cells sorted from blood, obtained in a trial of the OX40 agonist ivuxolimab. The receptors were sampled from an adult with an advanced solid tumor such as melanoma, head and neck, liver or kidney cancer.

The CDR3 region has the DNA TGTGCCAGCAGCTCCTGGACTAGCGTACCTGGCGAGCAGTTCTTC. Translated: CASSSWTSVPGEQFF. This chain joins TRBV7-9 and TRBJ2-1; 9 nucleotides agree with TRBD2. Losses at the gene ends were 4 bases for V and 10 bases for J; bases not matched to a gene: 11. Germline loops: CDR1 SEHNR, CDR2 FQNEAQ (reference sequence). The length of the CDR3 is 15 residues.

This rearrangement joins TRBV5-4 to TRBJ2-3; D could derive from TRBD1 or TRBD2 (5 bases each). The germline V and J ends were trimmed by 4 bases and 0 bases, with 12 bases remaining between them. The CDR3 sequence is 15 residues long. Germline V gene sequence: CDR1 SGHNT, CDR2 YYREEE (reference sequence). The CDR3 coding sequence is TGTGCCAGCAGCCCCCGGGGCGGAAGCACAGATACGCAGTATTTT. It translates to CASSPRGGSTDTQYF.

V usage is TRBV10-3 and J usage is TRBJ2-1; 10 bases match TRBD1. Germline CDR1 and CDR2: ENHRY and SYGVKD. This CDR3 spans 14 amino acids. The trim removed 4 bases at V and 5 bases at J, leaving 2 bases unmatched. The CDR3 DNA sequence: TGTGCCATCAGTGCGGGACAGGGGAACAATGAGCAGTTCTTC. It yields the protein CAISAGQGNNEQFF.

J is TRBJ2-1 and V is TRBV7-2; 14 bases agree with TRBD2. The germline V gene has CDR1 SGHTA and CDR2 FQGNSA. V shed 3 bases, J shed 2 bases, and the junction held 3 bases outside the gene matches. The CDR3 runs 17 residues. The DNA for the CDR3 is TGTGCCAGCAGCTTGACTAGCGGGGGGGGACCCTACAATGAGCAGTTCTTC. Translated, it gives CASSLTSGGGPYNEQFF. Complete variable domain (other parts from reference TRBV7-2 and TRBJ2-1): GAGVSQSPSNKVTEKGKDVELRCDPISGHTALYWYRQSLGQGLEFLIYFQGNSAPDKSGLPSDRFSAERTGGSVSTLTIQRTQQEDSAVYLCASSLTSGGGPYNEQFFGPGTRLTVL.

On this clone itself: The same CDR3 also results from other DNA sequences found in this sample. The rearrangement joins TRBV13 to TRBJ1-4; perhaps TRBD1 as D (5 bases). With 2 bases removed from V and 4 bases from J, the gap between germline ends came to 11 bases. Germline V gene lookup returns CDR1 PRHDT and CDR2 FYEKMQ (reference sequence). The CDR3 has 15 amino acids. DNA for the CDR3: TGTGCCAGCAGCTTACAGGGAGCTCTTAATGAAAAACTGTTTTTT. Amino acids: CASSLQGALNEKLFF.

The rearrangement joins TRBV6-1 to TRBJ1-4; a weak D match, TRBD1 (5 bases). V gave up 3 bases and J gave up 11 bases, with 13 bases separating them. Germline-derived CDR1 and CDR2 are MNHNS and SASEGT. This CDR3 contains 13 residues. The CDR3 DNA reads as TGTGCCAGCAGTGAGGGGGTTTTAGCGAAACTGTTTTTT. Translating it yields CASSEGVLAKLFF.

CDR3 in amino acids: CASSPQGQETQYF. CDR3 sequence (DNA): TGCGCCAGCAGCCCACAGGGGCAAGAGACCCAGTACTTC. The gene calls are TRBV4-1 and TRBJ2-5, with 7 bases aligning to TRBD1. CDR3 length: 13 residues. Germline V gene data show CDR1 as MGHRA and CDR2 as YSYEKL. V dropped 4 bases and J dropped 2; count of bases not matched to a gene: 1.

This clone was counted once. The V gene is TRBV9, the J gene TRBJ2-5; D remains ambiguous. The V gene lost 4 bases and the J gene lost 0 bases, with 10 bases spanning the gap. Germline V gene lookup returns CDR1 SGDLS and CDR2 YYNGEE. This CDR3 comprises 14 residues. Written as DNA, the CDR3 is TGTGCCAGCAGCAGGCCAGGCGACCAAGAGACCCAGTACTTC. The encoded protein is CASSRPGDQETQYF.

The J gene is TRBJ1-6, the V gene TRBV4-1; D is possibly TRBD1 (5 bases). Trimming shortened V by 0 bases and J by 0 bases, and 9 bases separated the two germline ends. There are 17 residues in the CDR3. Germline V gene sequence: CDR1 MGHRA, CDR2 YSYEKL. The CDR3 region is CASSQDGQNSYNSPLHF. The CDR3 nucleotides are TGCGCCAGCAGCCAAGATGGACAAAACTCCTATAATTCACCCCTCCACTTT.

This CDR3 is CASSPRRGGNEQFF. CDR3 DNA: TGTGCCAGCAGCCCTCGGAGGGGGGGCAATGAGCAGTTCTTC. The chain recombines TRBV14 with TRBJ2-1, with D possibly being TRBD2 (7 bases). Germline V lookup: CDR1 SGHDN, CDR2 FVKESK. The CDR3 spans 14 residues. V was clipped by 4 bases and J by 6 bases, with 13 bases between them. Variable domain in full (rest from reference TRBV14 and TRBJ2-1): EAGVTQFPSHSVIEKGQTVTLRCDPISGHDNLYWYRRVMGKEIKFLLHFVKESKQDESGMPNNRFLAERTGGTYSTLKVQPAELEDSGVYFCASSPRRGGNEQFFGPGTRLTVL.

This chain connects TRBV6-5 to TRBJ1-5; possibly TRBD1 for D (5 bases). The CDR3 covers 15 residues. V was clipped by 0 bases and J by 4 bases, with 10 bases between them. Germline lookup yields CDR1 MNHEY and CDR2 SVGAGI. The CDR3 sequence is CASSYSVGENQPQHF. In DNA form, the CDR3 reads TGTGCCAGCAGTTACTCGGTAGGGGAGAATCAGCCCCAGCATTTT.

The V and J genes are TRBV7-2 and TRBJ1-5; TRBD1 agrees at 8 bases. There are 15 residues in the CDR3. Germline CDR1 reads SGHTA; CDR2 reads FQGNSA. Trimming removed 2 bases from V and 4 bases from J; junction bases left unmatched: 4. This CDR3 reads CASSLTTGGNQPQHF. Written as DNA, the CDR3 is TGTGCCAGCAGCTTAACCACAGGGGGGAATCAGCCCCAGCATTTT.

J is TRBJ1-1 and V is TRBV29-1, with no clear D. The CDR3 has 15 residues. V was trimmed by 0 bases and J by 4 bases, leaving 15 bases between them. Germline CDR1 SQVTM, CDR2 ANQGSEA. In DNA form, the CDR3 reads TGCAGCGTTGAAGATCGGTATCGTGAGGGCACTGAAGCTTTCTTT. Residues: CSVEDRYREGTEAFF. Full variable domain (outside the CDR3, taken from reference TRBV29-1 and TRBJ1-1): SAVISQKPSRDICQRGTSLTIQCQVDSQVTMMFWYRQQPGQSLTLIATANQGSEATYESGFVIDKFPISRPNLTFSTLTVSNMSPEDSSIYLCSVEDRYREGTEAFFGQGTRLTVV.

The chain employs TRBV7-9 and TRBJ2-1, with TRBD2 matching 9 bases. Germline V lookup: CDR1 SEHNR, CDR2 FQNEAQ (reference sequence). CDR3 length: 16 amino acids. V trimming: 5 bases; J trimming: 7 bases; junction bases outside the gene matches: 12. The CDR3 loop reads CASSQDSPLAGNEQFF. Written as DNA, the CDR3 is TGTGCCAGCAGCCAAGATTCCCCACTAGCGGGTAATGAGCAGTTCTTC.

This clone was seen a single time. This sequence joins TRBV11-2 and TRBJ1-5; a weak D match, TRBD1 (5 bases). V shed 2 bases and J shed 2 bases, with 13 bases lying between them. Looked up from germline, CDR1 is SGHAT and CDR2 is FQNNGV. CDR3 length equals 16 residues. The CDR3: CASSLQSDSRNQPQHF. In DNA form, the CDR3 reads TGTGCCAGCAGCTTACAATCTGACAGTCGCAATCAGCCCCAGCATTTT.

The J gene is TRBJ1-5, the V gene TRBV4-3; D might be TRBD1 (6 bases). The V end was cut by 4 bases, the J end by 2 bases, with 9 bases between. The germline V gene encodes CDR1 LGHNA and CDR2 YSLEER. The CDR3 is 14 residues long. The CDR3 region is CASSLRQGNQPQHF. In nucleotides, the CDR3 is TGCGCCAGCAGCCTACGACAGGGCAATCAGCCCCAGCATTTT.

V usage is TRBV4-1 and J usage is TRBJ1-5; D gene ambiguous. There are 13 residues in the CDR3. Germline loops: CDR1 MGHRA, CDR2 YSYEKL. V was clipped by 0 bases and J by 8 bases, with 8 bases between them. DNA of the CDR3: TGCGCCAGCAGCCAAGAACTGCCGGAGCCCCAGCATTTT. It encodes CASSQELPEPQHF.

This clone was picked up one time. The chain recombines TRBV5-5 with TRBJ1-2; the D gene is possibly TRBD1 (5 bases). The germline CDR1 and CDR2 sequences are SGHKS and YYEKEE (reference sequence). This CDR3 comprises 14 residues. The ends were cut back, 1 base at V and 6 bases at J, with 13 bases in the middle. CDR3 sequence (DNA): TGTGCCAGCAGCTTGTTAGTTAGGGGAGATGGCTACACCTTC. Translated, it gives CASSLLVRGDGYTF.

This clone was seen once. This sequence joins TRBV4-2 and TRBJ2-1; TRBD2 aligns across 11 bases. The CDR3 is 18 amino acids. Germline-derived CDR1 and CDR2 are LGHNA and YNFKEQ. With V trimmed by 5 bases and J by 0 bases, 9 bases remained unmatched. The CDR3: CASSEAPSGRSSYNEQFF. The CDR3 bases are TGTGCCAGCAGCGAAGCCCCTAGCGGGAGGAGCTCCTACAATGAGCAGTTCTTC.

This rearrangement joins TRBV10-3 to TRBJ1-2, with D uncertain. The length of the CDR3 is 14 residues. V was cut by 0 bases and J by 6 bases, with 11 bases left in between. CDR1 and CDR2 from the germline V gene are ENHRY and SYGVKD. The DNA of the CDR3 is TGTGCCATCAGTGAGTCGGTCAGTCGGCATGGCTACACCTTC. Its translation is CAISESVSRHGYTF.

The chain recombines TRBV7-2 with TRBJ2-2, with D perhaps matching TRBD1 (5 bases). The CDR3 contains 15 residues. V was cut by 5 bases and J by 3 bases, with 13 bases left in between. Germline CDR1 reads SGHTA; CDR2 reads FQGNSA. CDR3: CASSQGAADTGELFF. CDR3 nucleotide sequence: TGTGCCAGCAGCCAGGGCGCAGCTGACACCGGGGAGCTGTTTTTT. Looking up the rest from reference TRBV7-2 and TRBJ2-2 gives the full variable domain: GAGVSQSPSNKVTEKGKDVELRCDPISGHTALYWYRQSLGQGLEFLIYFQGNSAPDKSGLPSDRFSAERTGGSVSTLTIQRTQQEDSAVYLCASSQGAADTGELFFGEGSRLTVL.

CDR3 residues: CASSLWDRTTDTQYF. CDR3 DNA: TGTGCCAGCAGTCTTTGGGACAGAACCACAGATACGCAGTATTTT. The chain uses TRBV6-1 and TRBJ2-3; TRBD1 agrees at 7 bases. Losses at the gene ends were 5 bases for V and 2 bases for J; bases not matched to a gene: 7. CDR1 is MNHNS, CDR2 SASEGT, per germline. There are 15 residues in the CDR3.

This chain links TRBV19 with TRBJ2-7, with D unclear. The CDR3 covers 14 residues. The V end was cut by 1 base, the J end by 4 bases, with 11 bases between. Germline CDR1 LNHDA, CDR2 SQIVND (reference sequence). The CDR3 reads CASSIGGRGYEQYF. The CDR3 coding sequence is TGTGCCAGTAGTATAGGTGGCAGAGGATACGAGCAGTACTTC.

By share, this clone ranks as medium-sized. The chain employs TRBV19 and TRBJ1-5, with a weak D call TRBD1 (6 bases). V lost 6 bases to trimming and J lost 0 bases, with 12 bases between them. The CDR3 covers 15 residues. Germline V gene sequence: CDR1 LNHDA, CDR2 SQIVND (reference sequence). CDR3: CASSPGHFSNQPQHF. The CDR3 bases are TGTGCCAGTAGCCCGGGACACTTTAGCAATCAGCCCCAGCATTTT.

The rearrangement links TRBV27 to TRBJ1-1; D gene unclear. CDR3 length equals 13 residues. Trimming shortened V by 7 bases and J by 1 base, and 10 bases separated the two germline ends. The V gene's germline CDR1 is MNHEY and CDR2 SMNVEV (reference sequence). This chain's CDR3 is CASMTGRNTEAFF. In DNA, the CDR3 is TGTGCCAGCATGACCGGCAGGAACACTGAAGCTTTCTTT.

V and J are TRBV9 and TRBJ2-3; TRBD2 matches at 11 bases. Germline V gene lookup returns CDR1 SGDLS and CDR2 YYNGEE. The V gene end was trimmed by 4 bases and the J gene end by 3 bases; junction bases not matched to a gene: 7. This CDR3 comprises 16 residues. CDR3 loop: CASSFSGGAGTDTQYF. The CDR3 DNA sequence: TGTGCCAGCAGCTTTAGCGGGGGGGCGGGTACAGATACGCAGTATTTT.

This clone was seen more than once but under ten times. The identical CDR3 is also encoded by other nucleotide sequences in the sample. The V and J genes are TRBV11-2 and TRBJ2-2, with D perhaps TRBD1 (6 bases). This CDR3 is 14 amino acids long. V shed 1 base and J shed 5 bases, with 8 bases lying between them. Germline V gene data show CDR1 as SGHAT and CDR2 as FQNNGV. The chain's CDR3 is CASSLGQGTGELFF. The CDR3 nucleotides are TGTGCCAGCAGCTTAGGGCAGGGGACCGGGGAGCTGTTTTTT.

This clone was detected only once. V is TRBV7-9 and J is TRBJ2-3; weak D call: TRBD1 (6 bases). There are 15 residues in the CDR3. Germline CDR1 SEHNR, CDR2 FQNEAQ (reference sequence). Trimming removed 5 bases at V and 6 bases at J, with 18 bases between. The DNA of the CDR3 is TGTGCCAGCAGCCCCAAAACAGGGTTCGTGGATACGCAGTATTTT. It specifies CASSPKTGFVDTQYF.

This clone was seen a handful of times. The J gene is TRBJ2-6, the V gene TRBV4-3, with 7 bases aligning to TRBD1. V was pared by 4 bases and J by 4 bases, with 7 bases of the junction left unmatched. Germline CDR1 LGHNA, CDR2 YSLEER. This CDR3 comprises 16 residues. Here the CDR3 reads CASSPQTGTGANVLTF. CDR3 nucleotides: TGCGCCAGCAGCCCACAGACAGGGACAGGGGCCAACGTCCTGACTTTC.

The chain is built from TRBV9 and TRBJ2-7; D remains ambiguous. The CDR3 totals 15 residues. Looked up from germline, CDR1 is SGDLS and CDR2 is YYNGEE. The V gene lost 2 bases and the J gene lost 2 bases, with 14 bases spanning the gap. The CDR3 DNA sequence: TGTGCCAGCAGCGTTAGCCCCGGGCTTCCCTACGAGCAGTACTTC. Its translation is CASSVSPGLPYEQYF.

The V and J genes are TRBV5-6 and TRBJ1-6; TRBD1 might be the D (6 bases). Germline-derived CDR1 and CDR2 are SGHDT and YYEEEE. Trimming shortened V by 2 bases and J by 0 bases, and 9 bases separated the two germline ends. The CDR3 contains 16 residues. The CDR3 DNA reads TGTGCCAGCAGCTTAGGGGGGAGCTCCTATAATTCACCCCTCCACTTT. This sequence encodes CASSLGGSSYNSPLHF.

The V gene is TRBV25-1, the J gene TRBJ1-2, with a weak D call TRBD1 (6 bases). Germline V gene lookup returns CDR1 MGHDK and CDR2 SYGVNS. The CDR3 is 12 residues long. The germline V and J ends were trimmed by 8 bases and 4 bases, with 11 bases remaining between them. CDR3 in amino acids: CASRGGAYGYTF. CDR3 in DNA: TGTGCCAGCCGGGGGGGGGCCTATGGCTACACCTTC.